The rows below give T cell receptor beta chains drawn from one sample of a study of T and B cells in COVID-19 patients. MiXCR, applied by TCRdb to the multiplex PCR reads, yields one record per CDR3 protein. The sample yields 20,000 to 25,000 distinct CDR3 sequences, 25% to 30% seen once. Sequenced: blood. Receptors were obtained from a human donor who had recovered from COVID-19. Both conserved end residues are part of each CDR3. The order of the fields is CDR3 length, V gene, J gene, clone size, D gene, CDR3 protein, CDR3 DNA. A D gene is named only where the DNA matches it firmly. Some rows mark clone size as missing; the rest say once, few, many or name a class of expanded clone.

len: 13; v_gene: TRBV24-1; j_gene: TRBJ2-3; abundance: few; d_gene: NA; CDR3aa: CATSDLLLLTQYF; CDR3nt: TGTGCCACCAGTGATTTGCTATTACTTACGCAGTATTTT
len: 15; v_gene: TRBV30; j_gene: TRBJ2-2; abundance: few; d_gene: TRBD2; CDR3aa: CAYQSGAEGTGELFF; CDR3nt: TGTGCCTACCAGAGCGGGGCAGAGGGCACCGGGGAGCTGTTTTTT
len: 13; v_gene: TRBV11-1; j_gene: TRBJ2-5; abundance: NA; d_gene: TRBD2; CDR3aa: CAVGRLAGETQYF; CDR3nt: TGTGCCGTGGGGAGACTAGCGGGAGAGACCCAGTACTTC
len: 18; v_gene: TRBV5-4; j_gene: TRBJ2-1; abundance: many; d_gene: TRBD2; CDR3aa: CASSLVGSGRVTYNEQFF; CDR3nt: TGTGCCAGCAGCTTGGTGGGTAGCGGGAGGGTCACCTACAATGAGCAGTTCTTC
len: 12; v_gene: TRBV6-5; j_gene: TRBJ2-7; abundance: many; d_gene: NA; CDR3aa: CASSEGAGEQYF; CDR3nt: TGTGCCAGCAGTGAAGGGGCTGGCGAGCAGTACTTC
len: 18; v_gene: TRBV15; j_gene: TRBJ2-2; abundance: few; d_gene: NA; CDR3aa: CATSRDLLRVLNTGELFF; CDR3nt: TGTGCCACCAGCAGAGATCTCCTCAGGGTCTTGAACACCGGGGAGCTGTTTTTT
len: 12; v_gene: TRBV10-2; j_gene: TRBJ2-3; abundance: few; d_gene: NA; CDR3aa: CASGEGTDTQYF; CDR3nt: TGCGCCAGCGGGGAAGGCACAGATACGCAGTATTTT
len: 12; v_gene: TRBV20-1; j_gene: TRBJ2-5; abundance: NA; d_gene: TRBD1; CDR3aa: CSAGTGEETQYF; CDR3nt: TGCAGTGCTGGGACAGGGGAAGAGACCCAGTACTTC
len: 15; v_gene: TRBV27; j_gene: TRBJ2-3; abundance: many; d_gene: TRBD2; CDR3aa: CASAEGGRVTDTQYF; CDR3nt: TGTGCCAGCGCAGAGGGCGGGAGAGTAACAGATACGCAGTATTTT
len: 17; v_gene: TRBV6-5; j_gene: TRBJ2-3; abundance: NA; d_gene: TRBD2; CDR3aa: CASSLGLAGGYTDTQYF; CDR3nt: TGTGCCAGCAGTTTGGGACTAGCGGGGGGGTACACAGATACGCAGTATTTT
len: 11; v_gene: TRBV30; j_gene: TRBJ1-1; abundance: few; d_gene: NA; CDR3aa: CAWSQQGEAFF; CDR3nt: TGTGCCTGGAGTCAACAGGGTGAAGCTTTCTTT
len: 11; v_gene: TRBV12-3/TRBV12-4; j_gene: TRBJ2-1; abundance: many; d_gene: NA; CDR3aa: CASSSLDEQFF; CDR3nt: TGTGCCAGCAGTTCTTTGGATGAGCAGTTCTTC
len: 14; v_gene: TRBV12-3/TRBV12-4; j_gene: TRBJ1-6; abundance: NA; d_gene: NA; CDR3aa: CASTGSSYNSPLHF; CDR3nt: TGTGCCAGCACTGGAAGCTCCTATAATTCACCCCTCCACTTT
len: 12; v_gene: TRBV15; j_gene: TRBJ1-5; abundance: NA; d_gene: NA; CDR3aa: CATSTGAGPQHF; CDR3nt: TGTGCCACCAGCACCGGAGCGGGGCCCCAGCATTTT
len: 20; v_gene: TRBV10-3; j_gene: TRBJ2-3; abundance: NA; d_gene: TRBD2; CDR3aa: CAISPSPGLAGSSSTDTQYF; CDR3nt: TGTGCCATCAGTCCCTCCCCGGGACTAGCGGGATCATCTAGCACAGATACGCAGTATTTT
len: 15; v_gene: TRBV7-2; j_gene: TRBJ2-3; abundance: NA; d_gene: TRBD2; CDR3aa: CASSFRLAGGDTQYF; CDR3nt: TGTGCCAGCAGCTTCCGACTAGCGGGGGGTGATACGCAGTATTTT
len: 15; v_gene: TRBV18; j_gene: TRBJ1-5; abundance: NA; d_gene: NA; CDR3aa: CASSPSGVINQPQHF; CDR3nt: TGTGCCAGCTCACCATCAGGCGTTATCAATCAGCCCCAGCATTTT
len: 17; v_gene: TRBV20-1; j_gene: TRBJ2-1; abundance: NA; d_gene: TRBD2; CDR3aa: CSAPGLAGGASYNEQFF; CDR3nt: TGCAGTGCTCCAGGACTAGCGGGGGGTGCTTCCTACAATGAGCAGTTCTTC
len: 14; v_gene: TRBV5-4; j_gene: TRBJ1-1; abundance: NA; d_gene: NA; CDR3aa: CASSPTALNTEAFF; CDR3nt: TGTGCCAGCAGCCCTACAGCTTTGAACACTGAAGCTTTCTTT
len: 12; v_gene: TRBV20-1; j_gene: TRBJ2-1; abundance: NA; d_gene: NA; CDR3aa: CSARLRVNEQFF; CDR3nt: TGCAGTGCTAGACTCAGGGTTAATGAGCAGTTCTTC
len: 16; v_gene: TRBV18; j_gene: TRBJ2-2; abundance: few; d_gene: NA; CDR3aa: CASSPRQGRNTGELFF; CDR3nt: TGTGCCAGCTCACCCCGGCAGGGGCGGAACACCGGGGAGCTGTTTTTT
len: 16; v_gene: TRBV10-3; j_gene: TRBJ2-7; abundance: NA; d_gene: TRBD1; CDR3aa: CAISEWGQGEVLEQYF; CDR3nt: TGTGCCATCAGTGAGTGGGGACAGGGAGAAGTACTCGAGCAGTACTTC
len: 14; v_gene: TRBV30; j_gene: TRBJ2-7; abundance: NA; d_gene: NA; CDR3aa: CAWSVHLGNYEQYF; CDR3nt: TGTGCCTGGAGTGTACATCTGGGAAACTACGAGCAGTACTTC
len: 15; v_gene: TRBV19; j_gene: TRBJ2-2; abundance: once; d_gene: TRBD1; CDR3aa: CASSMGQGDTGELFF; CDR3nt: TGTGCCAGTAGTATGGGACAGGGAGACACCGGGGAGCTGTTTTTT
len: 15; v_gene: TRBV14; j_gene: TRBJ2-3; abundance: NA; d_gene: TRBD2; CDR3aa: CASSLLAGESDTQYF; CDR3nt: TGTGCCAGCAGCCTACTAGCGGGAGAATCAGATACGCAGTATTTT
len: 15; v_gene: TRBV27; j_gene: TRBJ1-2; abundance: NA; d_gene: NA; CDR3aa: CDSSSTRDAGRGYTF; CDR3nt: TGTGACAGCAGTTCCACTCGGGACGCCGGACGTGGCTACACCTTC
len: 15; v_gene: TRBV5-1; j_gene: TRBJ2-3; abundance: NA; d_gene: NA; CDR3aa: CASRPGTPSTDTQYF; CDR3nt: TGCGCCAGCAGGCCCGGGACACCGAGCACAGATACGCAGTATTTT
len: 16; v_gene: TRBV6-5; j_gene: TRBJ2-1; abundance: NA; d_gene: NA; CDR3aa: CASSYSGRSSYNEQFF; CDR3nt: TGTGCCAGCAGTTACTCGGGGCGGAGCTCCTACAATGAGCAGTTCTTC
len: 15; v_gene: TRBV12-3/TRBV12-4; j_gene: TRBJ2-5; abundance: NA; d_gene: NA; CDR3aa: CASSYRGGIAETQYF; CDR3nt: TGTGCCAGCAGTTACCGGGGCGGGATCGCGGAGACCCAGTACTTC
len: 13; v_gene: TRBV10-2; j_gene: TRBJ2-2; abundance: once; d_gene: NA; CDR3aa: CASSGQGTGELFF; CDR3nt: TGCGCCAGCAGTGGGCAGGGCACCGGGGAGCTGTTTTTT
len: 13; v_gene: TRBV19; j_gene: TRBJ1-2; abundance: NA; d_gene: NA; CDR3aa: CASSTGSSYGYTF; CDR3nt: TGTGCCAGTTCAACAGGGTCTAGCTATGGCTACACCTTC
len: 18; v_gene: TRBV18; j_gene: TRBJ1-1; abundance: NA; d_gene: NA; CDR3aa: CASSPTAPTGGMNTEAFF; CDR3nt: TGTGCCAGCTCACCAACGGCTCCTACGGGCGGCATGAACACTGAAGCTTTCTTT
len: 16; v_gene: TRBV19; j_gene: TRBJ1-1; abundance: NA; d_gene: NA; CDR3aa: CASSSRFGVGYTEAFF; CDR3nt: TGTGCCAGTAGTTCCCGCTTCGGGGTCGGATACACTGAAGCTTTCTTT
len: 15; v_gene: TRBV12-5; j_gene: TRBJ2-7; abundance: NA; d_gene: TRBD2; CDR3aa: CASGETSSGPYEQYF; CDR3nt: TGTGCTAGTGGGGAGACTTCTAGCGGCCCGTACGAGCAGTACTTC
len: 13; v_gene: TRBV19; j_gene: TRBJ1-6; abundance: medium-sized; d_gene: NA; CDR3aa: CASSMTPNSPLHF; CDR3nt: TGTGCCAGTAGTATGACCCCCAATTCACCCCTCCACTTT
len: 12; v_gene: TRBV10-3; j_gene: TRBJ2-7; abundance: few; d_gene: NA; CDR3aa: CATMGRVHEQYF; CDR3nt: TGTGCCACTATGGGACGCGTCCACGAGCAGTACTTC
len: 16; v_gene: TRBV4-2; j_gene: TRBJ2-3; abundance: NA; d_gene: TRBD2; CDR3aa: CASSRGTGGGTDTQYF; CDR3nt: TGTGCCAGCAGCCGTGGTACGGGGGGAGGCACAGATACGCAGTATTTT
len: 15; v_gene: TRBV10-3; j_gene: TRBJ2-7; abundance: NA; d_gene: TRBD1; CDR3aa: CAISESGQGPYEQYF; CDR3nt: TGTGCCATCAGTGAGTCGGGACAGGGTCCCTACGAGCAGTACTTC
len: 14; v_gene: TRBV5-6; j_gene: TRBJ2-5; abundance: NA; d_gene: NA; CDR3aa: CASSLDRRPETQYF; CDR3nt: TGTGCCAGCAGCTTGGATCGGCGGCCAGAGACCCAGTACTTC
len: 14; v_gene: TRBV5-6; j_gene: TRBJ1-1; abundance: NA; d_gene: NA; CDR3aa: CASSLVREGTEAFF; CDR3nt: TGCGCCAGCAGCTTGGTCAGGGAGGGGACTGAAGCTTTCTTT
len: 13; v_gene: TRBV6-1; j_gene: TRBJ1-5; abundance: NA; d_gene: NA; CDR3aa: CAIATYSNQPQHF; CDR3nt: TGTGCCATTGCGACTTATAGCAATCAGCCCCAGCATTTT
len: 15; v_gene: TRBV12-3/TRBV12-4; j_gene: TRBJ1-2; abundance: NA; d_gene: TRBD1; CDR3aa: CASSLTLGTGYGYTF; CDR3nt: TGTGCCAGCAGTTTAACTCTCGGGACAGGTTATGGCTACACCTTC
len: 12; v_gene: TRBV5-6; j_gene: TRBJ1-6; abundance: NA; d_gene: NA; CDR3aa: CASSVDSSPLHF; CDR3nt: TGTGCCAGCAGCGTAGATAGTTCACCCCTCCACTTT
len: 14; v_gene: TRBV19; j_gene: TRBJ1-1; abundance: NA; d_gene: NA; CDR3aa: CASSISGARTEAFF; CDR3nt: TGTGCCAGTAGTATTAGCGGGGCGCGGACTGAAGCTTTCTTT
len: 13; v_gene: TRBV30; j_gene: TRBJ2-3; abundance: few; d_gene: NA; CDR3aa: CAWSGVSTDTQYF; CDR3nt: TGTGCCTGGAGTGGTGTTAGCACAGATACGCAGTATTTT
len: 12; v_gene: TRBV12-3/TRBV12-4; j_gene: TRBJ2-7; abundance: NA; d_gene: NA; CDR3aa: CASSRGNYEQYF; CDR3nt: TGTGCCAGCAGTCGGGGGAACTACGAGCAGTACTTC
len: 15; v_gene: TRBV5-1; j_gene: TRBJ2-1; abundance: NA; d_gene: NA; CDR3aa: CASSRTRDFYNEQFF; CDR3nt: TGCGCCAGCAGCCGGACGCGGGATTTTTACAATGAGCAGTTCTTC
len: 12; v_gene: TRBV6-1; j_gene: TRBJ2-3; abundance: few; d_gene: NA; CDR3aa: CASSVVSDTQYF; CDR3nt: TGTGCCAGCAGCGTAGTTTCGGATACGCAGTATTTT
len: 14; v_gene: TRBV5-1; j_gene: TRBJ2-5; abundance: NA; d_gene: NA; CDR3aa: CASSPGRTQETQYF; CDR3nt: TGCGCCAGCAGCCCGGGACGGACACAAGAGACCCAGTACTTC
len: 12; v_gene: TRBV27; j_gene: TRBJ1-2; abundance: NA; d_gene: NA; CDR3aa: CASSDSNYGYTF; CDR3nt: TGTGCCAGCAGCGACTCTAACTATGGCTACACCTTC